Below, one T cell receptor beta chain is given with its context. Its antigen is not yet known. Base qualities are missing; no much larger clone stands one base away. High-throughput TCR beta sequencing profiled peripheral blood CD8+ and CD4+ T cells from healthy donors, Susac syndrome patients and multiple sclerosis patients. Multiple sclerosis controls were treatment-naive patients with stable or active relapsing-remitting disease fulfilling revised McDonald criteria. CD8+ TEMRA cells were enriched by FACS, while bulk CD8+ and CD4+ T cells were purified by magnetic negative isolation. Blood was drawn into EDTA tubes, processed within 24 hours, and PBMCs were isolated by density gradient centrifugation. PBMCs destined for TCR sequencing were cryopreserved in liquid nitrogen and later thawed in a 37 °C water bath. The sorted or isolated CD4+, CD8+ and CD8+ TEMRA cells had a purity of 90% or higher.

The data belong to a study of CD8 T cells in Susac syndrome (dated by TCRdb to between 2017 and 2020). Some background on the complete study: Repertoire sequencing was used to test whether CD8+ T cell activation and differentiation in Susac syndrome was antigen driven. Clonality of the CD8+ T cell repertoire was compared between more than 9 healthy donors, approximately 14 Susac syndrome patients and roughly 16 multiple sclerosis patients.

Based on the germline V gene, the CDR1 and CDR2 sequences are LGHNA and YSLEER. Trimming at the junction amounts to 5 bases on V and 3 bases on J, and the germline ends lie 10 bases apart. The CDR3 sequence holds 13 residues, the cysteine and phenylalanine included. Only the CDR3 DNA is retained, 39 bases long and in frame from the first base. Broader findings and caveats from the paper: The TCR sequencing and HLA analysis was acknowledged to have included a relatively small number of individuals.

RNA was extracted using the RNeasy kit, and about 0.45 to 1 ug of the RNA was reverse transcribed with random hexamers. The immunoSEQ multiplex PCR assay, which covers 54 Vbeta and 13 Jbeta segments, was used to amplify TCR beta CDR3 regions. PCR amplification bias was corrected by using a synthetic template baseline for primer optimization and computational correction. As for the original processing: Reads were assigned to V, D and J genes according to IMGT and analyzed in immunoSEQ Analyzer, with only productive sequences retained. Clonality was calculated as one minus the Shannon entropy normalized by log2 of the number of productive unique sequences. Public and private clones were assessed among the 100 most prevalent clones of each patient and control. Clones were defined as Susac-specific if absent from the healthy and MS cohorts, from around 1,000 published viral clones and from other ImmuneACCESS disease sequences. The raw public data were reprocessed by TCRdb itself: fastp quality trimming at Q25, MiXCR clonotype calling, in-frame beta chains only. Under each unique CDR3 protein, matching rows form one entry showing the most common genes and DNA. The V and J calls reflect TCRdb's pipeline rather than the authors' work. The sample yields around 80,000 distinct CDR3 sequences; 75% to 95% were counted once. Of the sample, under 0.6% falls within the top ten clones.

The receptor chain draws on TRBV4-3 and TRBJ2-5, with the D gene call left open. The receptor's source is a human donor with multiple sclerosis. Sequenced sample: CD8+ T cells from PBMCs. In nucleotides, the sequence is TGCGCCAGCAGCGCTACCAGGAAAGAGACCCAGTACTTC. The translation is CASSATRKETQYF.